These T cell receptor beta chains were read from a single sample in a study of blood T cells in healthy people across ages. In TCRdb, the 5' RACE reads were re-called with MiXCR into one record per CDR3 protein. The data show approximately 1,000,000 distinct CDR3 sequences, 30% to 40% seen once. The sequencing sample was made of blood. The receptors stem from a man aged 18 to 30 in good health. Each CDR3 is given without its conserved first and last residue. Each record gives: V gene, CDR3 length, CDR3 protein.

v_gene: TRBV12-3/TRBV12-4
len: 12
CDR3aa: ASSLSDRADIQY

v_gene: TRBV15
len: 13
CDR3aa: ATSRQQGPNTEAF

v_gene: TRBV7-2
len: 11
CDR3aa: ASSVIREETQY

v_gene: TRBV12-3/TRBV12-4
len: 12
CDR3aa: ASSFRGAGYGYT

v_gene: TRBV12-3/TRBV12-4
len: 15
CDR3aa: ASSLSGMGLSYNEQF

v_gene: TRBV10-3
len: 11
CDR3aa: AINLQGGGGYT

v_gene: TRBV5-1
len: 10
CDR3aa: ASSLYNNEQF

v_gene: TRBV24-1
len: 14
CDR3aa: ATSDGSFTGNDEQY

v_gene: TRBV6-5
len: 13
CDR3aa: ASSYVARLIYEQY

v_gene: TRBV27
len: 12
CDR3aa: ASSLRGDGTEAF

v_gene: TRBV4-1
len: 16
CDR3aa: ASSHHWAPKVPYNEQF

v_gene: TRBV6-5
len: 11
CDR3aa: ASKGQGQETQY

v_gene: TRBV29-1
len: 8
CDR3aa: SVGPGGEF

v_gene: TRBV12-3/TRBV12-4
len: 13
CDR3aa: ASTRIKSTQDTQY

v_gene: TRBV2
len: 11
CDR3aa: ASSVGNTDTQY

v_gene: TRBV6-1
len: 14
CDR3aa: ASSDMLGTGNTEAF

v_gene: TRBV10-3
len: 14
CDR3aa: AISYRQTDTFNEQF

v_gene: TRBV20-1
len: 10
CDR3aa: SARDHRETQF

v_gene: TRBV20-1
len: 12
CDR3aa: SASAGTKGAEAF

v_gene: TRBV4-3
len: 13
CDR3aa: ASSQDWESGSEQF

v_gene: TRBV2
len: 14
CDR3aa: ASSLNGGSSYNEQF

v_gene: TRBV20-1
len: 15
CDR3aa: SATHRRSLYSNQPQH

v_gene: TRBV6-1
len: 13
CDR3aa: ASTPGLAYQETQY

v_gene: TRBV12-3/TRBV12-4
len: 11
CDR3aa: ASSSSGRETQY

v_gene: TRBV5-1
len: 12
CDR3aa: ASSLPGGGYGYT

v_gene: TRBV27
len: 12
CDR3aa: ASSSGTVGNTIY

v_gene: TRBV9
len: 12
CDR3aa: ASSVAPTNEKLF